Detailed here is one TCR beta chain. The data stem from a study of T cells after somatic rescue of genetic block. The CDR3 is 15 residues long. V lost 5 bases to trimming and J lost 1 base; unmatched junction nucleotides: 5. CDR1 SEHNR and CDR2 FQNEAQ come from the germline V gene (reference sequence). Assay used: immunoSEQ multiplex PCR; TCRdb lists only in-frame clones, some missing. The data contain around 67,000 clones, roughly 94% of them singletons. V is TRBV7-9 and J is TRBJ1-1; 9 bases match TRBD1. The sequence came from a man aged 40-55 years. The sample consisted of peripheral blood mononuclear cells (PBMCs). The CDR3 sequence: CASSRQGVGNTEAFF. CDR3 coding DNA: TGTGCCAGCAGCCGACAGGGGGTAGGGAACACTGAAGCTTTCTTT.